Following are 5 T cell receptor beta chains from one sample sequenced in a study of identical twins (TCRdb year 2016). Library prep was done by 5' RACE. The data were produced on an Illumina HiSeq 2000. TCRdb ran its own pipeline on the public reads, namely fastp trimming at Q25 and MiXCR clone calling, and kept in-frame beta chains. Rows merge per CDR3 protein into single entries with the most common DNA and genes. The sample yields 500,000 to 600,000 distinct CDR3 sequences; less than 25% were counted once. Of the sample, about 0.93% falls within the top ten clones. These data were also filed under a second study, of T cells expressing NK-cell markers.

Sequencing was carried out using CD4+ T cells sorted from blood. These receptors were obtained from a woman aged 18-29 years in good health.

V is TRBV7-9 and J is TRBJ2-1; possibly TRBD1 or TRBD2 for D (5 bases each). Deletions cut 4 bases from V and 4 bases from J, with 14 bases between. The CDR3 length is 15 residues. CDR1 SEHNR and CDR2 FQNEAQ come from the germline V gene (reference sequence). This CDR3 is CASSWTEGTYNEQFF. CDR3 bases: TGTGCCAGCAGCTGGACGGAAGGGACGTACAATGAGCAGTTCTTC.

The chain has TRBV5-1 and TRBJ2-2; 9 bases are shared with TRBD1. Germline lookup yields CDR1 SGHRS and CDR2 YFSETQ. J lost 7 bases, V lost 3 bases, and 16 bases had no gene match. The CDR3 has 18 residues. This chain's CDR3 is CASSSQPRTGANDGELFF. The CDR3 nucleotides read TGCGCCAGCAGCTCCCAACCCAGGACAGGGGCGAATGACGGGGAGCTGTTTTTT.

This clonotype turned up a few times. The DNA for the CDR3 is TGCAGCGTGGCCAATAATGAAGCTTTCTTT. This sequence encodes CSVANNEAFF. The chain joins TRBV29-1 to TRBJ1-1; no clear D. This CDR3 spans 10 amino acids. V lost 6 bases, J lost 7 bases, and 9 bases lay in between. CDR1 is SQVTM and CDR2 is ANQGSEA in the germline V gene. The whole variable domain, filled in from reference TRBV29-1 and TRBJ1-1, reads SAVISQKPSRDICQRGTSLTIQCQVDSQVTMMFWYRQQPGQSLTLIATANQGSEATYESGFVIDKFPISRPNLTFSTLTVSNMSPEDSSIYLCSVANNEAFFGQGTRLTVV.

In its sample, this clonotype was seen many times. The V and J genes are TRBV5-1 and TRBJ1-2; D might be TRBD1 (6 bases). Trimming cost V 0 bases and J 1 base, with 7 bases left between them. The germline CDR1 and CDR2 sequences are SGHRS and YFSETQ. CDR3 size: 14 residues. CDR3 residues: CASSLDRVNYGYTF. As DNA, the CDR3 is TGCGCCAGCAGCTTGGACAGGGTTAACTATGGCTACACCTTC.

The rearrangement uses TRBV25-1 and TRBJ2-1, with D possibly TRBD2 on 7 matching bases. Trimming removed 5 bases at V and 11 bases at J, with 16 bases between. The CDR3 loop spans 13 amino acids. The V gene's germline CDR1 is MGHDK and CDR2 SYGVNS. CDR3 in amino acids: CASSRGGGYQQFF. The DNA for the CDR3 is TGTGCCAGCAGTCGGGGAGGGGGGTACCAGCAGTTCTTC.